Included here is one T cell receptor beta chain sequence, with context. The source of the sample is a study of T-cell reconstitution after alpha-beta-depleted transplantation in children. The length of the CDR3 is 17 residues. Germline CDR1 is MGHRA and CDR2 is YSYEKL. With 0 bases clipped from V and 2 bases from J, the junction kept 6 bases outside the gene matches. As it was prepared, the TCRbeta library received unique molecular identifiers. MiXCR, applied by TCRdb to the PCR reads, yields one record per CDR3 protein. Here the sample spans about 420,000 distinct CDR3 sequences, around 9.9% being singletons.

The receptor was derived from a human donor who donated a stem cell graft to a child with acute myeloid leukemia. V gene TRBV4-1 combines with J gene TRBJ2-1, with TRBD2 identical over 8 bases. The starting material was PBMCs from the stem cell graft donor, obtained from the stem cell graft. The DNA for the CDR3 is TGCGCCAGCAGCCAAGAAGGTGCTAGCGGGCCCTACAATGAGCAGTTCTTC. This sequence encodes CASSQEGASGPYNEQFF.